The T cell receptor (beta chain) described here comes from a study of T cell responses to AZD1222 COVID-19 vaccine. Assay: immunoSEQ multiplex PCR; the TCRdb copy retains only in-frame clones and omits some. This sample has some 100,000 clones, with around 87% found just once. Trimming removed 3 bases at V and 2 bases at J, with 7 bases between. Germline-derived CDR1 and CDR2 are KGHSH and LQKENI. This CDR3 is built from 13 residues. Findings and caveats of the study: Among those given AZD1222, only 5 to 7 were seropositive at baseline. The span of vaccine-associated CD4 TCRs extended across spike, with dominance at 160-218 and 743-854.

On this clone itself: Its antigen is unknown.

The starting material was peripheral blood, obtained on day 0 of AZD1222 vaccination. The sequence was collected from an adult in good health. V and J are TRBV18 and TRBJ2-5; a weak D match, TRBD1 (5 bases). The chain's CDR3 is CASSPTEQETQYF. The DNA for the CDR3 is TGTGCCAGCTCACCGACAGAACAAGAGACCCAGTACTTC.